The 29 T cell receptor beta chains in this list originate from one sample, sequenced in a study of T cells in localized non-small cell lung cancer. Some clones are missing from TCRdb's copy, which holds only in-frame ones; the method was immunoSEQ multiplex PCR. This sample has a few thousand clones; 85% occur once, and the top ten carry 8.6%. This specimen consisted of PBMCs, obtained before any cancer treatment. These receptors originate from a woman aged 35-70 years with stage II lung adenocarcinoma.

In its sample, this clone was seen a few times. J is TRBJ1-1 and V is TRBV30; TRBD1 might be the D (6 bases). CDR3 length equals 16 residues. Trimming pared 1 base from V and 1 base from J, leaving 16 bases between. Looked up from germline, CDR1 is GTSNPN and CDR2 is SVGIG (reference sequence). CDR3 loop: CAWSGSETGANTEAFF. The DNA for the CDR3 is TGTGCCTGGAGTGGCAGCGAGACAGGAGCGAACACTGAAGCTTTCTTT.

This rearrangement joins TRBV2 to TRBJ1-4; D is perhaps TRBD1 (6 bases). Germline assignment: CDR1 SNHLY and CDR2 FYNNEI. V lost 7 bases and J lost 7, with 16 bases in between. The CDR3 loop spans 14 amino acids. CDR3 in amino acids: CASTTGTLIEKLFF. DNA of the CDR3: TGTGCCAGCACTACCGGGACATTGATTGAAAAACTGTTTTTT. The complete variable domain, with remaining parts taken from reference TRBV2 and TRBJ1-4, reads EPEVTQTPSHQVTQMGQEVILRCVPISNHLYFYWYRQILGQKVEFLVSFYNNEISEKSEIFDDQFSVERPDGSNFTLKIRSTKLEDSAMYFCASTTGTLIEKLFFGSGTQLSVL.

The chain recombines TRBV19 with TRBJ1-1; D remains unclear. V dropped 0 bases and J dropped 7 bases, with 6 bases sitting between them. CDR1 and CDR2 (germline): LNHDA, SQIVND (reference sequence). CDR3 length equals 12 residues. CDR3 bases: TGTGCCAGTAGTATAGATCGGAGTGAAGCTTTCTTT. Amino acids: CASSIDRSEAFF.

V usage is TRBV11-3 and J usage is TRBJ1-1, with unresolved D. The CDR3 sequence is 16 residues long. Germline lookup yields CDR1 SGHNT and CDR2 YENEEA. Between the trimmed V and J ends, which lost 1 base and 4 bases, there was a span of 16 bases. The CDR3 loop is CASSLGVGKGSTEAFF. The CDR3 coding sequence is TGTGCCAGCAGCTTAGGGGTAGGGAAAGGGAGCACTGAAGCTTTCTTT.

This rearrangement joins TRBV5-1 to TRBJ2-1; TRBD2 aligns across 14 bases. Germline V CDR1 and CDR2: SGHRS, YFSETQ. J lost 9 bases, V lost 4 bases, and 9 bases had no gene match. CDR3 size: 16 residues. In DNA, the CDR3 is TGCGCCAGCAGCGCCCAGACTAGCGGGGGGGCTTTTGAGCAGTTCTTC. Translation gives CASSAQTSGGAFEQFF.

The chain links TRBV2 to TRBJ1-1; TRBD1 is a possible D gene (6 bases). The CDR3 runs to 13 residues. Germline CDR1 SNHLY, CDR2 FYNNEI. The V end lost 3 bases, the J end lost 11 bases, and 16 bases lay between the germline ends. CDR3: CASSEGAGPEAFF. CDR3 DNA sequence: TGTGCCAGCAGTGAGGGGGCAGGGCCAGAGGCTTTCTTT.

The J gene is TRBJ2-1, the V gene TRBV11-2; D unresolved. Between the trimmed V and J ends, which lost 2 bases and 5 bases, there was a span of 1 base. This CDR3 has 11 amino acids. The germline CDR1 and CDR2 sequences are SGHAT and FQNNGV. The CDR3: CASSLHNEQFF. CDR3 nucleotides: TGTGCCAGCAGCTTACACAATGAGCAGTTCTTC. The full variable domain, with the rest looked up from reference TRBV11-2 and TRBJ2-1, is EAGVAQSPRYKIIEKRQSVAFWCNPISGHATLYWYQQILGQGPKLLIQFQNNGVVDDSQLPKDRFSAERLKGVDSTLKIQPAKLEDSAVYLCASSLHNEQFFGPGTRLTVL.

This CDR3 is CASTLDRAYRQPQHF. The DNA for the CDR3 is TGTGCCAGCACCTTAGACAGGGCCTATCGTCAGCCCCAGCATTTT. The V gene is TRBV6-6, the J gene TRBJ1-5, with 7 bases identical to TRBD1. Losses at the gene ends were 7 bases for V and 6 bases for J; bases not matched to a gene: 12. CDR3 length: 15 amino acids. From germline, CDR1 is MNHNY and CDR2 SVGAGI (reference sequence).

The V call is TRBV5-1, the J call TRBJ2-1; TRBD2 matches 11 bases. CDR1 and CDR2 (germline): SGHRS, YFSETQ. CDR3 length: 15 residues. V gave up 4 bases and J gave up 5 bases; unmatched junction bases: 5. In DNA, the CDR3 is TGCGCCAGCAGCCCCGGGACTAGCGGAAACAATGAGCAGTTCTTC. Its protein product is CASSPGTSGNNEQFF.

This chain's CDR3 is CASSLDRGGGNTIYF. The CDR3 region has the DNA TGTGCCAGCAGCTTAGATAGGGGTGGTGGAAACACCATATATTTT. This chain uses TRBV7-8 with TRBJ1-3; possibly TRBD1 for D (5 bases). Trimming cost V 1 base and J 3 bases, with 10 bases left between them. The CDR3 consists of 15 residues. Germline V gene data show CDR1 as SGHVS and CDR2 as FQNEAQ.

The rearrangement links TRBV10-3 to TRBJ1-2; tentatively, D is TRBD1 (5 bases). V was pared by 5 bases and J by 4 bases, with 11 bases between. CDR3 length equals 13 residues. CDR1 ENHRY and CDR2 SYGVKD come from the germline V gene. CDR3 amino acids: CAISLGEGYGYTF. The CDR3 DNA sequence: TGTGCCATCAGTCTGGGGGAGGGCTATGGCTACACCTTC.

The chain joins TRBV6-5 to TRBJ2-1; possibly TRBD2 for D (6 bases). The germline V and J ends were trimmed by 6 bases and 3 bases, with 15 bases remaining between them. This CDR3 has 15 residues. Germline CDR1 reads MNHEY; CDR2 reads SVGAGI. CDR3 coding DNA: TGTGCCAGCAGCCACACGACTAGAGGCTACAATGAGCAGTTCTTC. Protein sequence: CASSHTTRGYNEQFF.

The chain carries TRBV2 and TRBJ1-5; D remains ambiguous. Germline lookup yields CDR1 SNHLY and CDR2 FYNNEI. The CDR3 is 15 amino acids. V gave up 6 bases and J gave up 2 bases, with 14 bases separating them. CDR3 DNA: TGTGCCAGCAGCCGCGAGGGAGGAGGCAATCAGCCCCAGCATTTT. Its protein product is CASSREGGGNQPQHF.

The CDR3: CASSLDNYNEQFF. In DNA form, the CDR3 reads TGTGCCAGCAGCTTAGATAACTACAATGAGCAGTTCTTC. This chain connects TRBV7-2 to TRBJ2-1; D remains ambiguous. This CDR3 spans 13 amino acids. The germline V gene encodes CDR1 SGHTA and CDR2 FQGNSA. With 1 base removed from V and 3 bases from J, the gap between germline ends came to 4 bases.

The V call is TRBV14, the J call TRBJ2-7, with D tentatively TRBD2 (5 bases). V was cut by 1 base and J by 0 bases, with 16 bases left in between. In germline, CDR1 is SGHDN, CDR2 FVKESK. The CDR3 consists of 17 residues. The CDR3 DNA reads TGTGCCAGCAGCCAAGTGGGTACTAGGGCCGTCTCCTACGAGCAGTACTTC. It codes for CASSQVGTRAVSYEQYF.

CDR3 loop: CASRRLDRPGDYEQYF. The CDR3, as DNA: TGTGCCAGCAGACGCCTGGACAGACCAGGGGACTACGAGCAGTACTTC. The chain links TRBV28 to TRBJ2-7; D is possibly TRBD1 (6 bases). This CDR3 region has 16 residues. Trimming shortened V by 6 bases and J by 3 bases, and 21 bases separated the two germline ends. Germline V gene data show CDR1 as MDHEN and CDR2 as SYDVKM.

J is TRBJ2-1 and V is TRBV7-9; 10 nucleotides agree with TRBD2. There are 16 residues in the CDR3. Germline values: CDR1 SEHNR, CDR2 FQNEAQ (reference sequence). The J segment lost 10 bases and the V segment lost 1 base, leaving 10 bases of the junction unmatched. CDR3 region: CASSLVASGSTEEQFF. The CDR3 coding sequence is TGTGCCAGCAGCTTAGTAGCTAGCGGGAGCACGGAGGAGCAGTTCTTC.

The gene calls are TRBV5-6 and TRBJ1-4; D is ambiguous. Trimming left V 3 bases short and J 0 bases short, with 15 bases between. CDR1 and CDR2 from the germline V gene are SGHDT and YYEEEE. This CDR3 contains 17 residues. DNA for the CDR3: TGTGCCAGCAGCTCGCCCGTTCGGGGTCCAACTAATGAAAAACTGTTTTTT. Translation gives CASSSPVRGPTNEKLFF.

For the CDR3, the DNA is TGTGCCAGCAGTTTAGCGACAGGGGGCGGCTACAATGAGCAGTTCTTC. As protein: CASSLATGGGYNEQFF. The gene calls are TRBV27 and TRBJ2-1, with TRBD1 identical over 10 bases. The CDR3 consists of 16 residues. With V trimmed by 2 bases and J by 3 bases, 4 bases remained unmatched. Germline loops: CDR1 MNHEY, CDR2 SMNVEV (reference sequence).

V is TRBV11-1 and J is TRBJ2-5; D is perhaps TRBD2 (7 bases). The CDR3 totals 15 residues. Germline assignment: CDR1 SGHAT and CDR2 FQDESV (reference sequence). Trimming took off 1 base at V and 6 bases at J, with 15 bases between the two ends. The DNA for the CDR3 is TGTGCCAGCAGCTTAGGTGGGGGGGCCGGACAGACCCAGTACTTC. Translating gives CASSLGGGAGQTQYF.

The J gene is TRBJ2-1, the V gene TRBV15; 8 bases agree with TRBD1. Trimming removed 3 bases from V and 10 bases from J; junction bases left unmatched: 11. This CDR3 comprises 15 residues. Germline V gene sequence: CDR1 LNHNV, CDR2 YYDKDF (reference sequence). CDR3 sequence reads: CATSSDRDRPLEQFF. The CDR3 region has the DNA TGTGCCACCAGCAGCGACCGGGACAGGCCCTTAGAGCAGTTCTTC.

The chain joins TRBV7-9 to TRBJ1-1, with 9 bases lining up with TRBD1. Germline CDR1 SEHNR, CDR2 FQNEAQ (reference sequence). Unmatched junction bases numbered 5, after V lost 5 bases and J lost 1 base. This CDR3 has 15 amino acids. This chain's CDR3 is CASSEQGASNTEAFF. CDR3 sequence (DNA): TGTGCCAGCAGCGAACAGGGGGCTTCGAACACTGAAGCTTTCTTT.

The rearrangement joins TRBV29-1 to TRBJ2-3; no definite D call. The V end lost 5 bases, the J end lost 2 bases, and 5 bases lay between the germline ends. Germline CDR1 and CDR2: SQVTM and ANQGSEA. CDR3 length: 11 amino acids. CDR3: CSVITTDTQYF. CDR3 coding DNA: TGCAGCGTTATTACCACAGATACGCAGTATTTT.

V gene TRBV5-1 combines with J gene TRBJ2-7, with TRBD2 as a possible D gene (5 bases). The germline gives CDR1 SGHRS, CDR2 YFSETQ. V shed 4 bases and J shed 1 base, with 21 bases lying between them. The CDR3 runs 17 residues. CDR3 bases: TGCGCCAGCAGCCCCCGTCGACCCGCGGGTGGATCCTACGAGCAGTACTTC. Its protein product is CASSPRRPAGGSYEQYF. Full variable domain (outside the CDR3, taken from reference TRBV5-1 and TRBJ2-7): KAGVTQTPRYLIKTRGQQVTLSCSPISGHRSVSWYQQTPGQGLQFLFEYFSETQRNKGNFPGRFSGRQFSNSRSEMNVSTLELGDSALYLCASSPRRPAGGSYEQYFGPGTRLTVT.

V gene TRBV28 combines with J gene TRBJ1-1; 7 positions match TRBD1. After removal of 8 bases from V and 6 bases from J, the junction contained 12 bases not matched to a gene. The CDR3 length is 14 residues. The germline V gene has CDR1 MDHEN and CDR2 SYDVKM. CDR3 region: CASWPTGKGAEAFF. The CDR3 region has the DNA TGTGCCAGCTGGCCGACAGGGAAGGGGGCTGAAGCTTTCTTT.

A single count supports this clone. The chain recombines TRBV19 with TRBJ2-3; possibly TRBD2 for D (6 bases). The germline V gene has CDR1 LNHDA and CDR2 SQIVND (reference sequence). V shed 3 bases and J shed 5 bases, with 12 bases lying between them. The CDR3 is made up of 14 amino acids. In nucleotides, the CDR3 is TGTGCCAGTAGTATTTGGCGGGGTCAAGATACGCAGTATTTT. As protein: CASSIWRGQDTQYF.

The rearrangement uses TRBV6-5 and TRBJ1-6, with a possible D match to TRBD1 (6 bases). CDR1 and CDR2 from the germline V gene are MNHEY and SVGAGI. Trimming shortened V by 5 bases and J by 7 bases, and 15 bases separated the two germline ends. The CDR3 length is 15 residues. The CDR3 is CASSRDGTRNSPLHF. In nucleotides, the CDR3 is TGTGCCAGCAGTAGAGACGGGACACGAAATTCACCCCTCCACTTT.

This clone was seen only once. CDR3: CASSSNRGRERNTEAFF. The CDR3 region has the DNA TGTGCCAGCAGCTCCAACAGGGGCCGAGAGAGGAACACTGAAGCTTTCTTT. The chain recombines TRBV11-2 with TRBJ1-1; 7 bases map to TRBD1. The CDR3 sequence is 17 residues long. V gave up 4 bases and J gave up 1 base; unmatched junction bases: 12. Germline V gene data show CDR1 as SGHAT and CDR2 as FQNNGV.

This clone was found a few times. V usage is TRBV7-9 and J usage is TRBJ2-7; D uncertain. The CDR3 length is 14 residues. Germline V gene lookup returns CDR1 SEHNR and CDR2 FQNEAQ (reference sequence). Trimming pared 0 bases from V and 0 bases from J, leaving 6 bases between. CDR3 coding DNA: TGTGCCAGCAGCTTAGCTTTCAGCTCCTACGAGCAGTACTTC. Its protein is CASSLAFSSYEQYF.